Below, 24 T cell receptor beta chains from the same sample are listed, as sequenced in a study of T cell repertoires in cytomegalovirus infection. Each CDR3 protein is one row after TCRdb ran MiXCR on the reads. The sample contains about 740,000 distinct CDR3 sequences, approximately 34% of which appear only once. The source material was PBMCs. The receptor source for this set is a human donor in good health (CMV status not recorded). Some clones in this sample may be carry-over from other donors' samples.

V is TRBV11-2 and J is TRBJ2-5, with D maybe TRBD2 (6 bases). Germline CDR1 SGHAT, CDR2 FQNNGV. This CDR3 region has 15 residues. Trimming took off 5 bases at V and 3 bases at J, with 16 bases between the two ends. The CDR3 loop is CASSRGTLTKETQYF. Here the CDR3 DNA reads TGTGCCAGCAGCCGTGGGACTCTAACTAAAGAGACCCAGTACTTC.

Details on this clonotype: This CDR3 fails to terminate in the conserved phenylalanine or tryptophan, so it likely reflects a read error. The limits of the CDR3 on the DNA are not certain, so only TCRdb's listed CDR3 is given. V and J are TRBV28 and TRBJ2-7; the DNA was not used to check the table's D call, TRBD2. Germline values: CDR1 MDHEN, CDR2 SYDVKM. The CDR3 sequence runs 12 residues, both termini included. The CDR3 here is CASSLATSGYFC.

In this sample, this clonotype turned up a few times. The chain carries TRBV7-9 and TRBJ2-2; unclear D gene. Germline values: CDR1 SEHNR, CDR2 FQNEAQ (reference sequence). V was cut by 6 bases and J by 3 bases, with 11 bases left in between. The CDR3 consists of 14 residues. CDR3 residues: CASSSAFDTGELFF. The CDR3 DNA sequence: TGTGCCAGCAGTTCAGCCTTTGACACCGGGGAGCTGTTTTTT.

V gene TRBV30 combines with J gene TRBJ1-1; perhaps TRBD1 as D (5 bases). The CDR3 extends over 14 amino acids. Trimming removed 3 bases from V and 10 bases from J, with 21 bases in between. In germline, CDR1 is GTSNPN, CDR2 SVGIG (reference sequence). The CDR3: CAWRHGGGTYGAFF. CDR3 bases: TGTGCCTGGAGACATGGGGGGGGAACTTATGGAGCTTTCTTT.

Remarks on this clonotype: The junction differs from germline at one of its ends, possibly a read error. The rearrangement uses TRBV4-2 and TRBJ2-7; D is uncertain. Per the germline V gene, CDR1 is LGHNA and CDR2 is YNFKEQ. CDR3 length: 14 amino acids. As DNA, the CDR3 is TGTACCAGCAGCCAAGTATGGGGTGACTACGAGCAGTACTTC. This encodes CTSSQVWGDYEQYF.

About this clonotype: No conserved phenylalanine or tryptophan ends this CDR3, so it is likely a read error. The chain is built from TRBV4-1 and TRBJ1-5; D is perhaps TRBD1 (5 bases). CDR3 length: 19 residues. Germline-derived CDR1 and CDR2 are MGHRA and YSYEKL. Trimming took 0 bases from V and 4 from J, leaving 22 bases between them. CDR3 sequence reads: CASSQDLSGIGTHNQPQHL. In nucleotides, the CDR3 is TGCGCCAGCAGCCAAGATCTATCGGGGATTGGGACTCATAATCAGCCCCAGCATTTG.

A remark on this clonotype: The junction and the germline gene differ at one end; a read error may be behind it. V gene TRBV3-1 combines with J gene TRBJ2-5; TRBD2 agrees at 9 bases. CDR1 and CDR2 from the germline V gene are LGHDT and YNNKEL (reference sequence). The CDR3 has 13 residues. In DNA, the CDR3 is TGTGCCAGCAAAGCGGGGGGCCAAGAGACCCAGCACTTC. Its translation is CASKAGGQETQHF.

This chain joins TRBV29-1 and TRBJ2-1, with D perhaps being TRBD1 or TRBD2 (5 bases each). Germline CDR1 SQVTM, CDR2 ANQGSEA. The CDR3 has 12 residues. Trimming stripped 4 bases from V and 8 bases from J, with 12 bases between. CDR3 region: CSVAVGGHEQFF. CDR3 DNA sequence: TGCAGCGTTGCTGTTGGGGGACATGAGCAGTTCTTC.

The J gene is TRBJ2-7, the V gene TRBV28; 8 nucleotides match TRBD1. CDR1 is MDHEN, CDR2 SYDVKM, per germline. The CDR3 is 13 amino acids. J lost 6 bases, V lost 7 bases, and 8 bases had no gene match. The CDR3 here is CASKHPGTGEQYF. CDR3 nucleotide sequence: TGTGCCAGCAAACACCCCGGGACAGGCGAGCAGTACTTC.

This clonotype was detected ten times or more. The chain recombines TRBV7-6 with TRBJ1-2, with 8 nucleotides matching TRBD1. The CDR3 covers 15 residues. Trimming cost V 5 bases and J 4 bases; bases outside gene matches: 9. Germline assignment: CDR1 SGHVS and CDR2 FNYEAQ. For the CDR3, the DNA is TGTGCCAGCAGCCCTGGGGCAGGGGGCATCTATGGCTACACCTTC. Protein: CASSPGAGGIYGYTF.

The rearrangement uses TRBV2 and TRBJ2-7, with 9 bases identical to TRBD2. V lost 3 bases, J lost 1 base, and 10 bases stayed unmatched. In germline, CDR1 is SNHLY, CDR2 FYNNEI. The CDR3 contains 17 residues. The CDR3 DNA follows: TGTGCCAGCAGTGAGGAGAATATGAGCGGGGGGTCCTACGAGCAGTACTTC. Translated: CASSEENMSGGSYEQYF.

The V call is TRBV7-6, the J call TRBJ2-7, with no clear D. This CDR3 comprises 14 residues. Germline CDR1 and CDR2: SGHVS and FNYEAQ. Trimming took 5 bases from V and 3 from J, leaving 14 bases between them. The CDR3 loop reads CASSADSNRYEQYF. In DNA, the CDR3 is TGTGCCAGCAGCGCCGACTCGAACCGCTACGAGCAGTACTTC.

The chain has TRBV28 and TRBJ1-3, with a weak D call TRBD1 (5 bases). V lost 4 bases and J lost 0, with 10 bases in between. This CDR3 is 15 amino acids long. Germline V lookup: CDR1 MDHEN, CDR2 SYDVKM. The CDR3 loop reads CASSSRQLSGNTIYF. DNA for the CDR3: TGTGCCAGCAGTTCCCGACAGCTCTCTGGAAACACCATATATTTT.

The rearrangement uses TRBV5-1 and TRBJ2-7, with D perhaps assigned TRBD1 or TRBD2 (7 bases each). There are 13 residues in the CDR3. CDR1 is SGHRS, CDR2 YFSETQ, per germline. Trimming removed 4 bases at V and 2 bases at J, with 10 bases between. The DNA of the CDR3 is TGCGCCAGCAGCCAGGGGGGGGCCTACGAGCAGTACTTC. The encoded protein is CASSQGGAYEQYF.

The DNA of the CDR3 is TGTGCCAGCAGCCGGGAAGGCTCCTATAATTCACCCCTCCACTTT. Translating gives CASSREGSYNSPLHF. This chain links TRBV3-1 with TRBJ1-6; D remains ambiguous. Germline CDR1 and CDR2: LGHDT and YNNKEL (reference sequence). With 4 bases removed from V and 0 bases from J, the gap between germline ends came to 7 bases. This CDR3 spans 15 amino acids.

This chain links TRBV10-2 with TRBJ2-1, with 10 bases fitting TRBD2. CDR1 WSHSY and CDR2 SAAADI come from the germline V gene. This CDR3 region has 19 residues. V lost 4 bases and J lost 0; bases outside the gene matches: 12. Here the CDR3 DNA reads TGCGCCAGCAGTGTCTCCACTAGCGGGGCTACCAACTCCTACAATGAGCAGTTCTTC. As protein: CASSVSTSGATNSYNEQFF.

This chain uses TRBV5-6 with TRBJ1-1; D is unclear. Germline V gene lookup returns CDR1 SGHDT and CDR2 YYEEEE. V dropped 0 bases and J dropped 2 bases, with 14 bases sitting between them. The CDR3 has 16 amino acids. The chain's CDR3 is CASSLVPVRRNTEAFF. CDR3 coding DNA: TGTGCCAGCAGCTTGGTTCCGGTACGGAGAAACACTGAAGCTTTCTTT.

This clonotype was seen ten or more times. The chain employs TRBV7-2 and TRBJ2-1, with 9 bases lining up with TRBD2. The V and J ends lost 3 bases and 4 bases, in that order; junction bases with no gene match: 4. CDR3 size: 15 residues. CDR1 is SGHTA and CDR2 is FQGNSA in the germline V gene. In DNA form, the CDR3 reads TGTGCCAGCAGCTTTGGGACTAGCAGATACAATGAGCAGTTCTTC. This sequence encodes CASSFGTSRYNEQFF.

In this sample, this clonotype turned up many times. The chain is built from TRBV7-2 and TRBJ2-5; tentative D call: TRBD2 (5 bases). V shed 5 bases and J shed 3 bases, with 13 bases lying between them. The germline V gene encodes CDR1 SGHTA and CDR2 FQGNSA. The CDR3 is 14 residues long. CDR3 loop: CASSRGSEKETQYF. DNA of the CDR3: TGTGCCAGCAGCCGCGGGTCAGAGAAAGAGACCCAGTACTTC.

J is TRBJ2-7 and V is TRBV28, with 10 bases that match TRBD2. This CDR3 region has 15 residues. Per the germline V gene, CDR1 is MDHEN and CDR2 is SYDVKM. V dropped 4 bases and J dropped 3; count of bases not matched to a gene: 6. The CDR3 sequence is CASSSSGLAVYEQYF. CDR3 nucleotide sequence: TGTGCCAGCAGTTCCTCTGGACTAGCGGTCTACGAGCAGTACTTC.

The rearrangement links TRBV6-5 to TRBJ2-4; D is possibly TRBD2 (5 bases). CDR1 is MNHEY and CDR2 is SVGAGI in the germline V gene. Deletions cut 2 bases from V and 1 base from J, with 12 bases between. The CDR3 contains 16 residues. The CDR3 spells CASSYRPASAKNIQYF. In DNA, the CDR3 is TGTGCCAGCAGTTACCGTCCGGCTAGCGCCAAAAACATTCAGTACTTC.

In this sample, this clonotype turned up a few times. The rearrangement uses TRBV7-2 and TRBJ2-7; D remains ambiguous. V was pared by 5 bases and J by 2 bases, with 10 bases between. CDR3 length equals 13 residues. The germline CDR1 and CDR2 sequences are SGHTA and FQGNSA. DNA for the CDR3: TGTGCCAGCAGCCCCCGATGGACCTACGAGCAGTACTTC. The encoded protein is CASSPRWTYEQYF.

This chain joins TRBV19 and TRBJ2-3, with TRBD2 matching 7 bases. CDR1 and CDR2 (germline): LNHDA, SQIVND (reference sequence). V dropped 2 bases and J dropped 5; count of bases not matched to a gene: 10. The CDR3 is 16 residues long. The CDR3 loop reads CASSIRTRGFGDTQYF. The CDR3 DNA reads TGTGCCAGTAGTATAAGGACTAGAGGGTTCGGAGATACGCAGTATTTT.

This clonotype was detected a few times. The gene calls are TRBV4-3 and TRBJ2-7; 7 bases map to TRBD1. With 0 bases clipped from V and 0 bases from J, the junction kept 5 bases outside the gene matches. The V gene's germline CDR1 is LGHNA and CDR2 YSLEER. The CDR3 runs 16 residues. The CDR3: CASSQEGQYSSYEQYF. Written as DNA, the CDR3 is TGCGCCAGCAGCCAAGAGGGACAGTACAGCTCCTACGAGCAGTACTTC.